One sample yielded the 32 T cell receptor beta chains listed below, sequenced in a study of cytomegalovirus exposure and HLA in healthy donors (dated by TCRdb to 2015 to 2018). Library preparation was by the immunoSEQ multiplex PCR assay. For the multiplex PCR, a mixture combining 60 forward primers for TCR Vbeta segments and 13 reverse primers for TCR Jbeta segments was used. This immuneACCESS table, as held by TCRdb, lists in-frame sequences with V and J called but not all clones. Of the missing ones, under half trace to an unresolved V gene in checked studies; the others have no known cause. This sample has 150,000 to 200,000 clones in its table, and around 62% of those were observed once. Jointly, the top ten make up roughly 2.9% of the sample. What was sequenced was PBMCs. The receptors originated from a man in his forties in good health and CMV-seronegative.

V gene TRBV5-1 combines with J gene TRBJ1-5; unclear D gene. Per germline, CDR1 SGHRS and CDR2 YFSETQ. This CDR3 region has 14 residues. Trimming took 4 bases from V and 3 from J, leaving 11 bases between them. The DNA for the CDR3 is TGCGCCAGCAGCCCCGGGGAACACAATCAGCCCCAGCATTTT. As protein: CASSPGEHNQPQHF.

The J gene is TRBJ1-1, the V gene TRBV10-1; perhaps TRBD1 as D (5 bases). The V and J ends lost 9 bases and 1 base respectively, with 12 bases between them. The V gene's germline CDR1 is WNHNN and CDR2 SYGVQD (reference sequence). The CDR3 covers 13 residues. CDR3 in amino acids: CARKTGGNTEAFF. The CDR3, as DNA: TGCGCCAGAAAAACGGGGGGGAACACTGAAGCTTTCTTT.

The rearrangement links TRBV19 to TRBJ2-1, with a tentative D call TRBD2 (5 bases). The length of the CDR3 is 16 residues. Deletions cut 6 bases from V and 7 bases from J, with 22 bases between. CDR1 LNHDA and CDR2 SQIVND come from the germline V gene (reference sequence). CDR3 region: CASSPDRTSGANEQFF. The CDR3 DNA reads TGTGCCAGTAGCCCCGACCGGACCAGCGGAGCAAATGAGCAGTTCTTC.

V is TRBV4-2 and J is TRBJ1-3; no clear D. Germline loops: CDR1 LGHNA, CDR2 YNFKEQ. V gave up 2 bases and J gave up 8 bases, with 7 bases separating them. CDR3 length: 12 amino acids. DNA for the CDR3: TGTGCCAGCAGCCAAATGGGCGACACCATATATTTT. The encoded protein is CASSQMGDTIYF.

The rearrangement uses TRBV9 and TRBJ2-3; 8 positions match TRBD2. The CDR3 spans 15 residues. The germline V gene has CDR1 SGDLS and CDR2 YYNGEE. The trim removed 2 bases at V and 6 bases at J, leaving 8 bases unmatched. This CDR3 reads CASSVPAGGSDTQYF. CDR3 bases: TGTGCCAGCAGCGTCCCGGCGGGGGGCAGCGATACGCAGTATTTT. Using reference TRBV9 and TRBJ2-3 for the parts outside the CDR3, the full variable domain is DSGVTQTPKHLITATGQRVTLRCSPRSGDLSVYWYQQSLDQGLQFLIQYYNGEERAKGNILERFSAQQFPDLHSELNLSSLELGDSALYFCASSVPAGGSDTQYFGPGTRLTVL.

The chain joins TRBV4-1 to TRBJ2-2; TRBD2 matches at 16 bases. This CDR3 spans 21 amino acids. In germline, CDR1 is MGHRA, CDR2 YSYEKL. V trimming: 5 bases; J trimming: 5 bases; junction bases outside the gene matches: 17. CDR3 coding DNA: TGCGCCAGCAGCTTCCCCCCGGGACTAGCGGGAGGGCCAATAAAGACCGGGGAGCTGTTTTTT. Translated: CASSFPPGLAGGPIKTGELFF.

The gene calls are TRBV9 and TRBJ1-2; TRBD1 matches 8 bases. The junction had 12 bases not matched to a gene; V was cut back by 0 bases and J by 8 bases. The length of the CDR3 is 16 residues. From germline, CDR1 is SGDLS and CDR2 YYNGEE. The chain's CDR3 is CASSVEIAGGLSGYTF. The CDR3 coding sequence is TGTGCCAGCAGCGTAGAAATTGCAGGGGGCCTAAGCGGCTACACCTTC.

The J gene is TRBJ2-5, the V gene TRBV2; 9 nucleotides line up with TRBD1. The germline CDR1 and CDR2 sequences are SNHLY and FYNNEI. The V gene end was trimmed by 6 bases and the J gene end by 6 bases; junction bases not matched to a gene: 8. The CDR3 consists of 14 residues. DNA of the CDR3: TGTGCCAGCAGGGACCGGGACAGGGACCAGACCCAGTACTTC. It is translated as CASRDRDRDQTQYF.

The chain is built from TRBV27 and TRBJ2-7; a possible D gene is TRBD2 (6 bases). Trimming cost V 7 bases and J 5 bases, with 12 bases left between them. The CDR3 is 12 amino acids. Germline CDR1 and CDR2: MNHEY and SMNVEV (reference sequence). This CDR3 reads CASKTRYNEQYF. As DNA, the CDR3 is TGTGCCAGCAAGACTAGGTACAACGAGCAGTACTTC.

The genes are TRBV7-9 and TRBJ2-3, with D perhaps matching TRBD1 (5 bases). Germline assignment: CDR1 SEHNR and CDR2 FQNEAQ (reference sequence). There are 15 residues in the CDR3. V lost 5 bases and J 4 bases, leaving 16 bases between the germline ends. The CDR3 region is CASSPLIGAPDTQYF. The CDR3 bases are TGTGCCAGCAGCCCCCTTATAGGGGCCCCAGATACGCAGTATTTT.

This clone showed up just a few times. The V call is TRBV4-2, the J call TRBJ2-3; the match to TRBD2 covers 9 bases. The junction had 4 bases not matched to a gene; V was cut back by 0 bases and J by 0 bases. The CDR3 length is 17 residues. Germline V gene lookup returns CDR1 LGHNA and CDR2 YNFKEQ. CDR3 bases: TGTGCCAGCAGCCAAGAGGGCGGGGGGGCTAGCACAGATACGCAGTATTTT. Amino acid sequence: CASSQEGGGASTDTQYF.

This clone was counted only a few times. This chain joins TRBV9 and TRBJ2-3, with 15 bases identical to TRBD2. The CDR3 is 19 amino acids. V gave up 3 bases and J gave up 1 base; unmatched junction bases: 9. Germline V gene lookup returns CDR1 SGDLS and CDR2 YYNGEE. DNA of the CDR3: TGTGCCAGCAGCGCCTACGGACTAGCGGGGGGGCCTGGCACAGATACGCAGTATTTT. The encoded protein is CASSAYGLAGGPGTDTQYF. Filled out from reference TRBV9 and TRBJ2-3, the complete variable domain reads DSGVTQTPKHLITATGQRVTLRCSPRSGDLSVYWYQQSLDQGLQFLIQYYNGEERAKGNILERFSAQQFPDLHSELNLSSLELGDSALYFCASSAYGLAGGPGTDTQYFGPGTRLTVL.

The chain is built from TRBV5-4 and TRBJ2-4; TRBD2 matches 11 bases. This CDR3 has 16 amino acids. V lost 3 bases to trimming and J lost 0 bases; unmatched junction nucleotides: 2. CDR1 and CDR2 from the germline V gene are SGHNT and YYREEE (reference sequence). This CDR3 is CASSWTSGLAKNIQYF. The DNA for the CDR3 is TGTGCCAGCAGCTGGACTAGCGGGTTAGCCAAAAACATTCAGTACTTC.

This sequence joins TRBV10-3 and TRBJ2-3; 8 bases are a match to TRBD1. V gave up 6 bases and J gave up 4 bases; unmatched junction bases: 6. This CDR3 comprises 14 residues. Germline V CDR1 and CDR2: ENHRY, SYGVKD. The CDR3 loop reads CAIRGQVVSDTQYF. The CDR3 DNA reads as TGTGCCATCAGGGGACAGGTAGTTTCAGATACGCAGTATTTT.

The J gene is TRBJ2-3, the V gene TRBV19; D is uncertain. CDR1 is LNHDA, CDR2 SQIVND, per germline (reference sequence). This CDR3 region has 16 residues. The V end was cut by 8 bases, the J end by 0 bases, with 18 bases between. CDR3 loop: CASSTGGVKSTDTQYF. CDR3 nucleotide sequence: TGTGCCAGTTCCACCGGCGGCGTAAAAAGCACAGATACGCAGTATTTT.

The V and J genes are TRBV29-1 and TRBJ2-5; D remains ambiguous. The CDR3 runs 11 residues. The germline V and J ends were trimmed by 3 bases and 6 bases, with 8 bases remaining between them. Germline values: CDR1 SQVTM, CDR2 ANQGSEA. The CDR3 DNA sequence: TGCAGCGTTGATCGGGTAAAGACCCAGTACTTC. Its translation: CSVDRVKTQYF.

The chain has TRBV28 and TRBJ2-2; D call uncertain. Trimming took 2 bases from V and 5 from J, leaving 3 bases between them. This CDR3 region has 12 residues. CDR1 is MDHEN and CDR2 is SYDVKM in the germline V gene. CDR3 bases: TGTGCCAGCAGTTTACGTACCGGGGAGCTGTTTTTT. Translated, it gives CASSLRTGELFF.

V is TRBV5-4 and J is TRBJ2-3, with TRBD2 matching 13 bases. The CDR3 is 15 amino acids. Germline CDR1 SGHNT, CDR2 YYREEE (reference sequence). V was pared by 4 bases and J by 6 bases, with 5 bases of the junction left unmatched. CDR3 sequence: CASSTTSGGADTQYF. DNA of the CDR3: TGTGCCAGCAGCACCACTAGCGGGGGGGCGGATACGCAGTATTTT.

The chain has TRBV7-9 and TRBJ1-5; no definite D call. From germline, CDR1 is SEHNR and CDR2 FQNEAQ (reference sequence). CDR3 length: 13 amino acids. V lost 4 bases to trimming and J lost 6 bases, with 10 bases between them. CDR3 amino acids: CASSSWESQPQHF. CDR3 bases: TGTGCCAGCAGCTCCTGGGAGAGTCAGCCCCAGCATTTT.

The chain recombines TRBV28 with TRBJ2-7, with a tentative D call TRBD2 (5 bases). The CDR3 contains 13 residues. Germline V CDR1 and CDR2: MDHEN, SYDVKM. Trimming took off 3 bases at V and 3 bases at J, with 9 bases between the two ends. The CDR3 loop is CASSLGAFYEQYF. Here the CDR3 DNA reads TGTGCCAGCAGTTTGGGAGCATTCTACGAGCAGTACTTC.

V and J are TRBV6-5 and TRBJ2-7; the match to TRBD2 covers 9 bases. CDR3 length: 13 residues. Germline CDR1 is MNHEY and CDR2 is SVGAGI. V trimming: 7 bases; J trimming: 2 bases; junction bases outside the gene matches: 3. The CDR3 DNA sequence: TGTGCCAGCACGGCTAGCGGGACCTACGAGCAGTACTTC. As protein: CASTASGTYEQYF.

The rearrangement joins TRBV30 to TRBJ2-2; weak D call: TRBD2 (5 bases). Germline values: CDR1 GTSNPN, CDR2 SVGIG (reference sequence). V lost 2 bases to trimming and J lost 1 base, with 8 bases between them. This CDR3 is built from 14 residues. CDR3 nucleotides: TGTGCCTGGAGTTTTGGAGGGAACACCGGGGAGCTGTTTTTT. Translating gives CAWSFGGNTGELFF.

The CDR3 sequence is CARAASRTSGSWYEQYF. The CDR3 DNA is TGTGCCAGAGCAGCTTCCCGGACTAGCGGGAGTTGGTACGAGCAGTACTTC. The chain couples TRBV5-8 to TRBJ2-7; 13 positions agree with TRBD2. CDR1 is SGHTS and CDR2 is YDEGEE in the germline V gene. This CDR3 region has 17 residues. V shed 8 bases, J shed 4 bases, and the junction held 15 bases outside the gene matches.

This clone was seen once. J is TRBJ2-7 and V is TRBV11-3; a weak D match, TRBD2 (5 bases). CDR1 SGHNT and CDR2 YENEEA come from the germline V gene. The CDR3 runs to 14 residues. The germline V and J ends were trimmed by 1 base and 0 bases, with 7 bases remaining between them. CDR3 coding DNA: TGTGCCAGCAGCTTAGGTCGGGGCTCCTACGAGCAGTACTTC. As protein: CASSLGRGSYEQYF.

Here the CDR3 reads CASSLRRPGDGYTF. The DNA of the CDR3 is TGTGCCAGCAGTTTAAGGCGGCCAGGGGATGGCTACACCTTC. This chain uses TRBV27 with TRBJ1-2, with D tentatively TRBD1 (6 bases). The CDR3 consists of 14 residues. Trimming cost V 2 bases and J 6 bases, with 13 bases left between them. CDR1 and CDR2 from the germline V gene are MNHEY and SMNVEV (reference sequence).

The rearrangement joins TRBV9 to TRBJ2-1, with D possibly being TRBD2 (6 bases). The CDR3 length is 15 residues. Germline loops: CDR1 SGDLS, CDR2 YYNGEE. The germline V and J ends were trimmed by 3 bases and 2 bases, with 12 bases remaining between them. The chain's CDR3 is CASSDRAGPYNEQFF. The CDR3 nucleotides read TGTGCCAGCAGCGACAGAGCGGGCCCCTACAATGAGCAGTTCTTC.

The J gene is TRBJ1-1, the V gene TRBV28; D gene uncertain. CDR1 is MDHEN, CDR2 SYDVKM, per germline. This CDR3 is built from 14 residues. The germline V and J ends were trimmed by 3 bases and 1 base, with 9 bases remaining between them. CDR3 in amino acids: CASSLPAENTEAFF. Written as DNA, the CDR3 is TGTGCCAGCAGTTTGCCCGCGGAGAACACTGAAGCTTTCTTT.

The chain employs TRBV7-9 and TRBJ1-5, with D possibly matching TRBD1 (5 bases). This CDR3 has 14 residues. V lost 5 bases, J lost 0 bases, and 8 bases lay in between. Germline V gives CDR1 SEHNR, CDR2 FQNEAQ (reference sequence). This CDR3 reads CASSQGNSNQPQHF. Written as DNA, the CDR3 is TGTGCCAGCAGCCAGGGAAATAGCAATCAGCCCCAGCATTTT.

For the CDR3, the DNA is TGTGCCAGTAGTATCCGTGGACAGGGCTACGAGCAGTACTTC. Translating it yields CASSIRGQGYEQYF. V is TRBV19 and J is TRBJ2-7; 8 positions agree with TRBD1. With V trimmed by 3 bases and J by 3 bases, 4 bases remained unmatched. The CDR3 contains 14 residues. CDR1 is LNHDA and CDR2 is SQIVND in the germline V gene (reference sequence). Combining the CDR3 with reference TRBV19 and TRBJ2-7 gives the whole variable domain DGGITQSPKYLFRKEGQNVTLSCEQNLNHDAMYWYRQDPGQGLRLIYYSQIVNDFQKGDIAEGYSVSREKKESFPLTVTSAQKNPTAFYLCASSIRGQGYEQYFGPGTRLTVT.

This clone was counted only a few times. V usage is TRBV10-3 and J usage is TRBJ2-1; 9 bases align to TRBD1. The CDR3 is 15 amino acids. Germline lookup yields CDR1 ENHRY and CDR2 SYGVKD. V lost 6 bases to trimming and J lost 8 bases; unmatched junction nucleotides: 11. The CDR3 DNA sequence: TGTGCCATCAGACCCGGGACAGGGCAAATCGATGAGCAGTTCTTC. Translated: CAIRPGTGQIDEQFF.

This chain connects TRBV30 to TRBJ1-1; 10 bases are a match to TRBD1. Germline V lookup: CDR1 GTSNPN, CDR2 SVGIG (reference sequence). CDR3 length equals 14 residues. V gave up 0 bases and J gave up 6 bases; unmatched junction bases: 4. As DNA, the CDR3 is TGTGCCTGGAGTGTAGTCGGACAGGGGGCTGAAGCTTTCTTT. Its translation is CAWSVVGQGAEAFF.

This clone was picked up a small number of times. The chain recombines TRBV27 with TRBJ2-4; possibly TRBD1 for D (5 bases). The CDR3 runs 19 residues. V was pared by 3 bases and J by 1 base, with 22 bases between. CDR1 MNHEY and CDR2 SMNVEV come from the germline V gene (reference sequence). DNA of the CDR3: TGTGCCAGCAGTTTTTCCGTCTCGAAAGGCAGGGCGGCCAAAAACATTCAGTACTTC. The encoded protein is CASSFSVSKGRAAKNIQYF.